This T cell receptor (beta chain) derives from a study of blood T cell repertoires in COVID-19. Study-wide background: Material from acute and convalescent COVID-19 was sourced from the United States, Italy and Spain.

The table lists this clone with a few counts. The authors' processing: Reference gene primer amplification yielded estimated nucleated cell counts. Libraries were prepared by immunoSEQ multiplex PCR; TCRdb keeps only in-frame clonotypes and omits some of them. That table gives V, J and clone size, and the DNA gave D and trimming. This table has approximately 190,000 clones, about four fifths appearing once. This CDR3 has 15 residues. Trimming cost V 5 bases and J 2 bases, with 16 bases left between them. The germline V gene has CDR1 SEHNR and CDR2 FQNEAQ (reference sequence). The rearrangement uses TRBV7-9 and TRBJ2-7; possible D gene TRBD1, 8 bases. The TCR was taken from a young woman who had been exposed to COVID-19. The specimen was PBMCs or T cells enriched from blood (not recorded which). CDR3 nucleotide sequence: TGTGCCAGCAGCATGGACAGGGCGGGGGCCTACGAGCAGTACTTC. Translating gives CASSMDRAGAYEQYF.